Listed here are 26 T cell receptor beta chains from one sample, sequenced in a study of blood T cell repertoires in COVID-19. The repertoire was sequenced with immunoSEQ multiplex PCR; TCRdb's copy has only in-frame clones and lacks some. The table shows 90,000 or so clones, with roughly 82% occurring only once. Sequencing used peripheral blood. The source is a man in his 60s with acute or convalescent COVID-19.

The chain joins TRBV28 to TRBJ2-5; D is possibly TRBD1 (5 bases). Germline lookup yields CDR1 MDHEN and CDR2 SYDVKM. Deletions cut 5 bases from V and 2 bases from J, with 9 bases between. CDR3 size: 13 residues. The CDR3 DNA follows: TGTGCCAGCAGTCGAGGACAACAAGAGACCCAGTACTTC. It is translated as CASSRGQQETQYF.

The V gene is TRBV6-5, the J gene TRBJ2-7; D may be TRBD2 (5 bases). V lost 0 bases to trimming and J lost 11 bases, with 14 bases between them. The V gene's germline CDR1 is MNHEY and CDR2 SVGAGI. The CDR3 sequence is 13 residues long. CDR3: CASSYSRNGEKYV. The CDR3 DNA follows: TGTGCCAGCAGTTACTCTCGGAACGGGGAAAAGTACGTC.

The chain combines TRBV5-1 with TRBJ1-3; no clear D. V was pared by 1 base and J by 4 bases, with 9 bases between. Looked up from germline, CDR1 is SGHRS and CDR2 is YFSETQ. CDR3 size: 14 residues. CDR3 in amino acids: CASSLSGGGNTIYF. As DNA, the CDR3 is TGCGCCAGCAGCTTGTCCGGAGGGGGAAACACCATATATTTT.

The gene calls are TRBV4-1 and TRBJ2-5, with 8 bases fitting TRBD1. The CDR3 totals 15 residues. V lost 2 bases, J lost 0 bases, and 2 bases stayed unmatched. Per germline, CDR1 MGHRA and CDR2 YSYEKL. CDR3 in DNA: TGCGCCAGCAGCCAACCGGACAGGGACCAAGAGACCCAGTACTTC. Translated: CASSQPDRDQETQYF.

J is TRBJ2-1 and V is TRBV9; 8 nucleotides line up with TRBD2. The germline CDR1 and CDR2 sequences are SGDLS and YYNGEE. Germline trimming cut 3 bases from V and 5 bases from J; bases unmatched to any gene: 13. This CDR3 region has 17 residues. The CDR3 bases are TGTGCCAGCAGCGCCCGGGGAGGGACTAGATATAACAATGAGCAGTTCTTC. As protein: CASSARGGTRYNNEQFF.

The chain joins TRBV15 to TRBJ2-4, with D tentatively TRBD1 (5 bases). Germline V gene data show CDR1 as LNHNV and CDR2 as YYDKDF (reference sequence). This CDR3 comprises 12 residues. V was shortened by 5 bases and J by 5 bases, with 7 bases between the two germline ends. CDR3 loop: CATSVGENIQYF. CDR3 nucleotides: TGTGCCACCAGCGTAGGGGAAAACATTCAGTACTTC.

The chain links TRBV19 to TRBJ2-2, with 7 bases lining up with TRBD1. V shed 3 bases, J shed 0 bases, and the junction held 4 bases outside the gene matches. Per the germline V gene, CDR1 is LNHDA and CDR2 is SQIVND (reference sequence). This CDR3 region has 16 residues. The CDR3 coding sequence is TGTGCCAGTAGTATCGTTCAGGGGGCGAACACCGGGGAGCTGTTTTTT. Translation: CASSIVQGANTGELFF.

The CDR3 coding sequence is TGTGCCAGCAGCTTGGGGGCAGTAAGCAATCAGCCCCAGCATTTT. Protein: CASSLGAVSNQPQHF. The V gene is TRBV5-6, the J gene TRBJ1-5, with unresolved D. Germline V lookup: CDR1 SGHDT, CDR2 YYEEEE. The V end lost 0 bases, the J end lost 1 base, and 8 bases lay between the germline ends. The CDR3 consists of 15 residues.

The chain couples TRBV7-2 to TRBJ1-1; TRBD1 agrees at 7 bases. Losses at the gene ends were 1 base for V and 4 bases for J; bases not matched to a gene: 3. This CDR3 comprises 14 residues. Germline V gene data show CDR1 as SGHTA and CDR2 as FQGNSA. CDR3 nucleotides: TGTGCCAGCAGCTTAGATTACAGGGGCACTGAAGCTTTCTTT. Translated, it gives CASSLDYRGTEAFF.

In this sample, this clone turned up once. The chain combines TRBV2 with TRBJ1-6; D is perhaps TRBD1 (6 bases). V lost 1 base, J lost 7 bases, and 14 bases lay in between. This CDR3 is 16 amino acids long. From germline, CDR1 is SNHLY and CDR2 FYNNEI. CDR3 protein: CASSEEGVINNSPLHF. The CDR3 DNA is TGTGCCAGCAGTGAAGAGGGGGTAATAAACAATTCACCCCTCCACTTT.

Only a few counts were recorded for this clone. The rearrangement links TRBV3-1 (or the pseudogene TRBV3-2) to TRBJ2-7; 12 bases line up with TRBD1. From germline, CDR1 is LGHDT and CDR2 YNNKEL (reference sequence). The junction had 9 bases not matched to a gene; V was cut back by 6 bases and J by 3 bases. There are 16 residues in the CDR3. The CDR3 DNA reads TGTGCCAGCAGTAGCCGGGACAGGGGGCCAATCTACGAGCAGTACTTC. Its translation: CASSSRDRGPIYEQYF.

The chain combines TRBV18 with TRBJ1-2; 12 bases align to TRBD1. The V and J ends lost 3 bases and 8 bases, in that order; junction bases with no gene match: 13. The CDR3 contains 17 residues. Germline assignment: CDR1 KGHSH and CDR2 LQKENI. CDR3 protein: CASSPGLDRDRGRGYTF. CDR3 coding DNA: TGTGCCAGCTCACCCGGCTTGGATCGGGACAGGGGGCGCGGCTACACCTTC. The full variable domain, with the rest looked up from reference TRBV18 and TRBJ1-2, is NAGVMQNPRHLVRRRGQEARLRCSPMKGHSHVYWYRQLPEEGLKFMVYLQKENIIDESGMPKERFSAEFPKEGPSILRIQQVVRGDSAAYFCASSPGLDRDRGRGYTFGSGTRLTVV.

This clone has a single count. V is TRBV7-9 and J is TRBJ2-3, with 11 positions matching TRBD2. CDR3 length: 18 residues. With 4 bases clipped from V and 6 bases from J, the junction kept 15 bases outside the gene matches. The germline V gene has CDR1 SEHNR and CDR2 FQNEAQ (reference sequence). The DNA for the CDR3 is TGTGCCAGCAGCTCAACCCCCGGGGGTAGCGGGGGGGTTGATACGCAGTATTTT. It codes for CASSSTPGGSGGVDTQYF.

This chain uses TRBV2 with TRBJ1-6, with TRBD1 matching 10 bases. V lost 7 bases, J lost 7 bases, and 4 bases stayed unmatched. CDR1 and CDR2 from the germline V gene are SNHLY and FYNNEI. This CDR3 spans 14 amino acids. The CDR3 sequence is CASTADRGNSPLHF. The DNA for the CDR3 is TGTGCCAGCACCGCGGACAGGGGGAATTCACCCCTCCACTTT.

The V call is TRBV11-2, the J call TRBJ1-6; TRBD1 matches 10 bases. The V segment lost 5 bases and the J segment 7 bases; nucleotides outside the gene matches: 5. Germline CDR1 is SGHAT and CDR2 is FQNNGV. The CDR3 spans 15 residues. Written as DNA, the CDR3 is TGTGCCAGCAGCGCCCCGGGACAGGGGAATTCACCCCTCCACTTT. This encodes CASSAPGQGNSPLHF.

V is TRBV2 and J is TRBJ1-6; D not resolved. V was trimmed by 4 bases and J by 7 bases, leaving 8 bases between them. The CDR3 is 13 amino acids. Per germline, CDR1 SNHLY and CDR2 FYNNEI. CDR3: CASSAPENSPLHF. The CDR3 DNA is TGTGCCAGCAGTGCGCCAGAAAATTCACCCCTCCACTTT.

The chain joins TRBV14 to TRBJ1-1; D gene ambiguous. With 0 bases removed from V and 1 base from J, the gap between germline ends came to 12 bases. Germline V gives CDR1 SGHDN, CDR2 FVKESK. CDR3 length: 16 amino acids. The CDR3 nucleotides read TGTGCCAGCAGCCAAGATAATCGAGGGAAGAACACTGAAGCTTTCTTT. It encodes CASSQDNRGKNTEAFF.

The chain has TRBV18 and TRBJ2-1; D is possibly TRBD1 (6 bases). The CDR3 is 15 amino acids. With 4 bases removed from V and 5 bases from J, the gap between germline ends came to 15 bases. Germline loops: CDR1 KGHSH, CDR2 LQKENI. The CDR3 is CASSLLQGFDNEQFF. The CDR3 DNA sequence: TGTGCCAGCTCACTTTTACAGGGTTTTGACAATGAGCAGTTCTTC.

This chain joins TRBV7-8 and TRBJ1-1, with D tentatively TRBD1 (5 bases). The germline gives CDR1 SGHVS, CDR2 FQNEAQ. V was cut by 1 base and J by 0 bases, with 6 bases left in between. This CDR3 has 14 amino acids. The CDR3 bases are TGTGCCAGCAGCTTAGGACAGTTGAACACTGAAGCTTTCTTT. Translating gives CASSLGQLNTEAFF. Together with reference TRBV7-8 and TRBJ1-1, the CDR3 gives the full variable domain: GAGVSQSPRYKVAKRGQDVALRCDPISGHVSLFWYQQALGQGPEFLTYFQNEAQLDKSGLPSDRFFAERPEGSVSTLKIQRTQQEDSAVYLCASSLGQLNTEAFFGQGTRLTVV.

The chain recombines TRBV12-5 with TRBJ1-5; D possibly corresponds to TRBD1 (5 bases). The germline V gene encodes CDR1 LGHNT and CDR2 FRNRAP. V lost 7 bases and J 5 bases, leaving 12 bases between the germline ends. CDR3 size: 13 residues. The CDR3 loop reads CASAFGGDQPQHF. Here the CDR3 DNA reads TGTGCTAGTGCCTTCGGGGGGGATCAGCCCCAGCATTTT. Drawing the rest from reference TRBV12-5 and TRBJ1-5, the complete variable domain is DARVTQTPRHKVTEMGQEVTMRCQPILGHNTVFWYRQTMMQGLELLAYFRNRAPLDDSGMPKDRFSAEMPDATLATLKIQPSEPRDSAVYFCASAFGGDQPQHFGDGTRLSIL.

The rearrangement uses TRBV4-3 and TRBJ2-1; TRBD2 aligns across 7 bases. The germline CDR1 and CDR2 sequences are LGHNA and YSLEER. V was clipped by 4 bases and J by 9 bases; unmatched bases: 0. This CDR3 comprises 11 residues. The CDR3 coding sequence is TGCGCCAGCAGCCCGGGGGGTGAGCAGTTCTTC. It translates to CASSPGGEQFF.

The V call is TRBV6-5, the J call TRBJ2-5; 9 bases are shared with TRBD2. Trimming at V came to 10 bases and at J to 4 bases, leaving 13 bases not matched to a gene. The germline CDR1 and CDR2 sequences are MNHEY and SVGAGI. The CDR3 totals 15 residues. This chain's CDR3 is CAIRGGGGARETQYF. The CDR3 DNA reads TGTGCCATCCGGGGCGGCGGGGGGGCCCGAGAGACCCAGTACTTC.

The chain is built from TRBV4-3 and TRBJ1-5; D is unclear. The CDR3 spans 15 residues. The V gene's germline CDR1 is LGHNA and CDR2 YSLEER. V was clipped by 0 bases and J by 4 bases, with 10 bases between them. CDR3 in DNA: TGCGCCAGCAGCCAAGATGGTGCAGTTAATCAGCCCCAGCATTTT. It yields the protein CASSQDGAVNQPQHF.

The chain uses TRBV7-9 and TRBJ2-3, with D possibly matching TRBD1 (6 bases). This CDR3 is 14 amino acids long. V was clipped by 0 bases and J by 5 bases, with 9 bases between them. Germline loops: CDR1 SEHNR, CDR2 FQNEAQ (reference sequence). The CDR3 DNA follows: TGTGCCAGCAGCTTAGCAGGGGGAGTAGATACGCAGTATTTT. Protein: CASSLAGGVDTQYF. The full variable domain, in which reference TRBV7-9 and TRBJ2-3 provide the parts outside the CDR3, is DTGVSQNPRHKITKRGQNVTFRCDPISEHNRLYWYRQTLGQGPEFLTYFQNEAQLEKSRLLSDRFSAERPKGSFSTLEIQRTEQGDSAMYLCASSLAGGVDTQYFGPGTRLTVL.

This clone was observed a handful of times. The V call is TRBV6-5, the J call TRBJ2-7, with 9 bases that match TRBD2. J lost 1 base, V lost 6 bases, and 4 bases had no gene match. The CDR3 runs 14 residues. CDR1 and CDR2 (germline): MNHEY, SVGAGI. In DNA, the CDR3 is TGTGCCAGCAGGGGAAGCGGGGGGTCCTACGAGCAGTACGTC. Protein: CASRGSGGSYEQYV.

The chain combines TRBV30 with TRBJ1-2, with TRBD1 as a possible D gene (5 bases). The V gene's germline CDR1 is GTSNPN and CDR2 SVGIG (reference sequence). Deletions cut 6 bases from V and 6 bases from J, with 8 bases between. This CDR3 is built from 10 residues. CDR3 protein: CACRVNGYTF. DNA for the CDR3: TGTGCCTGCAGGGTGAATGGCTACACCTTC. Full variable domain (missing parts from reference TRBV30 and TRBJ1-2): SQTIHQWPATLVQPVGSPLSLECTVEGTSNPNLYWYRQAAGRGLQLLFYSVGIGQISSEVPQNLSASRPQDRQFILSSKKLLLSDSGFYLCACRVNGYTFGSGTRLTVV.